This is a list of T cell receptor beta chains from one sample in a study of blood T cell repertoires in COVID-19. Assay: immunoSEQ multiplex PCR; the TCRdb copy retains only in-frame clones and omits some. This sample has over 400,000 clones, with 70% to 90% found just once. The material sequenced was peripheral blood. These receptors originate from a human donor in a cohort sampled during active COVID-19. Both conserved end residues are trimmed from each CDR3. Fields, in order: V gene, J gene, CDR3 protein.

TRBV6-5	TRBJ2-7	ASGGFRLYEQY
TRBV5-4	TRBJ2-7	ASSPRGSGRAYDEQY
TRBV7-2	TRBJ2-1	ASSLTSGPFNEQF
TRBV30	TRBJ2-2	AWSGGTYTGELF
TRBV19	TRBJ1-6	ASSIVPGSYNSPLH
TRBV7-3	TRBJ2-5	ASSPSGNQETQY
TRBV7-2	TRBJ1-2	ASSLSRGNYGYT
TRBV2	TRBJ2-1	ASSGLGNYNEQF
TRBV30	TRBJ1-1	AWHQGAEAF
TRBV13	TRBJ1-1	ASSYLVAAF
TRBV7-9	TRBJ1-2	ASSLQTGTEYGYT
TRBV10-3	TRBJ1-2	AIRGDSYGYT
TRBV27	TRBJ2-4	ASRTGAWADIQY
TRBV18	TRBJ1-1	ASSPIPGANTEAF
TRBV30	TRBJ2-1	AWSPGLAGGGNEQF
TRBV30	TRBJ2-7	AWTPRRSGRVVEQY
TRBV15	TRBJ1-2	ATSRDSRTGVIRSGGYT
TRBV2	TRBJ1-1	ASTPGQGYTEAF
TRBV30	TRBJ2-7	AWSVLKGFSYEQY
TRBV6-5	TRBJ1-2	ASNRDPHYGYT